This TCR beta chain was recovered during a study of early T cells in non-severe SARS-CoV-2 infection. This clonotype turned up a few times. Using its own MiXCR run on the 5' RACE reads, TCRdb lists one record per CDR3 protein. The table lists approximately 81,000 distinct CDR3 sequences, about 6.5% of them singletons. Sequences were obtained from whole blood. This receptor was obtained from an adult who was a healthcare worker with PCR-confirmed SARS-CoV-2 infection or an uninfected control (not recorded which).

DNA for the CDR3: TGTGCCAGCAGCCAAACAGAGGGAGGCAATGAGCAGTTCTTC. Its translation is CASSQTEGGNEQFF. The gene calls are TRBV3-1 and TRBJ2-1; D may be TRBD2 (6 bases). Germline values: CDR1 LGHDT, CDR2 YNNKEL (reference sequence). CDR3 length: 14 residues. With 2 bases removed from V and 6 bases from J, the gap between germline ends came to 11 bases.